This T cell receptor beta chain derives from a study of cytomegalovirus exposure and HLA in healthy donors. Findings and limits, study-wide: Under in vitro conditions, a few CMV-associated chains were confirmed as specific for CMV antigens. Accurate prediction of HLA-A and HLA-B alleles (for most subjects) was reportedly achieved from TCR beta sequences. Some V segments, TRBV6-2 and TRBV6-3 among them, were indistinguishable and were therefore excluded. In all likelihood, a cluster of highly shared sequence variants was a sequencing artifact.

PCR involved 60 Vbeta and 13 Jbeta primers. Here immunoSEQ multiplex PCR was the method, and the copy in TCRdb shows in-frame clones only, minus some. The data show roughly 140,000 clones, 60% to 85% seen once. Trimming cost V 1 base and J 2 bases; bases outside gene matches: 8. The V gene's germline CDR1 is SGHAT and CDR2 FQNNGV. CDR3 length: 17 residues. Notes on this clone: Its antigen is not known.

J is TRBJ2-3 and V is TRBV11-2; 8 positions agree with TRBD1. The sequence came from a middle-aged man in good health and CMV-seropositive. Sequencing was done on a sample of PBMCs. The CDR3 bases are TGTGCCAGCAGCTTAGGGACCGGGACAGGCCTCACAGATACGCAGTATTTT. This gives the protein CASSLGTGTGLTDTQYF.